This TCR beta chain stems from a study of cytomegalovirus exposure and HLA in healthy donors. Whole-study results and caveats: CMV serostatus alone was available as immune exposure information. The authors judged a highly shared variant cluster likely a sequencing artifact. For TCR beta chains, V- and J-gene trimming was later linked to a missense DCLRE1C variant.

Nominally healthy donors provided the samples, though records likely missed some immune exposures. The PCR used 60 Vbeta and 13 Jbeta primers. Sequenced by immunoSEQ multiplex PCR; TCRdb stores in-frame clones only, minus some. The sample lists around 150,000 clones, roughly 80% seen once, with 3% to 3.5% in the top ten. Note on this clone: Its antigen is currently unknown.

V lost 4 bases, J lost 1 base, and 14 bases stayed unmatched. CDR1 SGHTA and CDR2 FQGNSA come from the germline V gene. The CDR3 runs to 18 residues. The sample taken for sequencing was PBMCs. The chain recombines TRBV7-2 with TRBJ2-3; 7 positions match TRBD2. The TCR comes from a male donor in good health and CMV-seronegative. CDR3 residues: CASSSNSRLADRTDTQYF. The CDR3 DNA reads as TGTGCCAGCAGCTCTAACTCGAGACTAGCCGATCGCACAGATACGCAGTATTTT.